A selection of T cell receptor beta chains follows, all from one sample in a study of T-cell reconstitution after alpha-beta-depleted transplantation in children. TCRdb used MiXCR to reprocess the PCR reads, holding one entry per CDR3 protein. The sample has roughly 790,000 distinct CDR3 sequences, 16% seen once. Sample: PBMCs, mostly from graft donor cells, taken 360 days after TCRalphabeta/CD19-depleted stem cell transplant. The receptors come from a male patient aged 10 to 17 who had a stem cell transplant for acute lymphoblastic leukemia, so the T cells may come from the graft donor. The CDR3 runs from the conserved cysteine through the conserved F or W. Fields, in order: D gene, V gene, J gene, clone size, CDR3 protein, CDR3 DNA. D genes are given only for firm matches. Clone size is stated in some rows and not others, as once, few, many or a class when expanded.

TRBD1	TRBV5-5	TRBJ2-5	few	CASSPRTGGLKTQYF	TGTGCCAGCAGCCCTCGGACAGGGGGCTTGAAGACCCAGTACTTC
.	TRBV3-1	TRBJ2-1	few	CASSQGVGSRNEQFF	TGTGCCAGCAGCCAAGGGGTGGGGTCGCGGAATGAGCAGTTCTTC
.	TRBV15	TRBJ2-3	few	CATSREQSTDTQYF	TGTGCCACCAGCAGAGAACAGAGCACAGATACGCAGTATTTT
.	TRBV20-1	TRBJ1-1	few	CSASIARGDTEAFF	TGCAGTGCTAGTATAGCCAGGGGCGACACTGAAGCTTTCTTT
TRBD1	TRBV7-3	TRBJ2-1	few	CASSRSGTGGAPRFF	TGTGCCAGCAGCCGCTCCGGGACAGGGGGCGCCCCTAGGTTCTTC
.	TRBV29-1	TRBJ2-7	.	CSAIMTLRPREQYF	TGCAGCGCTATAATGACCCTCCGCCCTAGGGAGCAGTACTTC
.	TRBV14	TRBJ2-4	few	CASSPKISTPLAKNIQYF	TGTGCCAGCAGCCCCAAGATATCCACCCCTTTAGCCAAAAACATTCAGTACTTC
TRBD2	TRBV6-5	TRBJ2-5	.	CASSSRAGGVETQYF	TGTGCCAGCAGTTCTAGGGCGGGAGGGGTCGAGACCCAGTACTTC
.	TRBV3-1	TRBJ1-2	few	CASRYEGASVNYGYTF	TGTGCCAGCAGATACGAAGGGGCTTCCGTTAACTATGGCTACACCTTC
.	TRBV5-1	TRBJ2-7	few	CASSLDSWNEQYF	TGCGCCAGCAGCTTAGACAGTTGGAACGAGCAGTACTTC
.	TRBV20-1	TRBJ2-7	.	CSAMGPRGVEQYF	TGCAGTGCTATGGGGCCCCGGGGAGTCGAGCAGTACTTC
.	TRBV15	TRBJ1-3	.	CATSRDPQAGVSGNTIYF	TGTGCCACCAGCAGAGATCCACAGGCAGGAGTCTCTGGAAACACCATATATTTT
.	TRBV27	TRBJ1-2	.	CASSSLLGSQYGYTF	TGTGCCAGCAGTAGCCTCCTCGGGTCCCAATACGGCTACACCTTC
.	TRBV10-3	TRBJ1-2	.	CAISKTEYGYTF	TGTGCCATCAGCAAGACAGAGTATGGCTACACCTTC
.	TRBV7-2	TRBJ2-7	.	CASSSQIPYEQYF	TGTGCCAGCAGCTCGCAAATACCCTACGAGCAGTACTTC
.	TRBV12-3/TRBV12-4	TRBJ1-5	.	CASSLRAGVQPQHF	TGTGCCAGCAGTTTACGCGCAGGGGTACAGCCCCAGCATTTT
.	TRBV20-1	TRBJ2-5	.	CSAPKPTLAPETQYF	TGCAGTGCGCCTAAACCCACGCTAGCGCCAGAGACCCAGTACTTC
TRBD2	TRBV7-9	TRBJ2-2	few	CASNYGLDTGELFF	TGTGCCAGCAACTACGGACTAGATACCGGGGAGCTGTTTTTT
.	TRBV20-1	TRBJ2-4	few	CSARLGAKNIQYF	TGCAGTGCTAGACTAGGGGCCAAAAACATTCAGTACTTC
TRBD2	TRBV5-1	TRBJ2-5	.	CASSLLAGAEETQYF	TGCGCCAGCAGCTTACTAGCGGGGGCCGAAGAGACCCAGTACTTC
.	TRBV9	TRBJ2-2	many	CASSPGNRITGELFF	TGTGCCAGCAGCCCTGGTAACAGGATTACCGGGGAGCTGTTTTTT
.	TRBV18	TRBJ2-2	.	CASSPVIGSSGELFF	TGTGCCAGCTCACCGGTCATCGGGTCGTCCGGGGAGCTGTTTTTT
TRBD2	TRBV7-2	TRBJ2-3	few	CASGHTSGGLTDTQYF	TGTGCCAGCGGACACACTAGCGGGGGCCTCACAGATACGCAGTATTTT
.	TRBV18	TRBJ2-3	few	CASSPFDYSTDTQYF	TGTGCCAGCTCACCCTTCGACTACAGCACAGATACGCAGTATTTT
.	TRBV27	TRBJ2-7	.	CASSLSWGNEQYF	TGTGCCAGCAGTTTATCTTGGGGGAACGAGCAGTACTTC
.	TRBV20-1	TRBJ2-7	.	CSAGITYEQYF	TGCAGTGCTGGGATTACCTACGAGCAGTACTTC
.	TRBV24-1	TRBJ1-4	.	CATSDRRGTDGGGKLFF	TGTGCCACCAGTGATCGTCGCGGGACGGATGGAGGGGGAAAACTGTTTTTT
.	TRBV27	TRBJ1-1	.	CASRTVVGKGKAEAFF	TGTGCCAGCCGTACTGTAGTGGGAAAGGGGAAGGCTGAAGCTTTCTTT
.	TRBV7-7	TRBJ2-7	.	CASSSRGHPYEQYF	TGTGCCAGCAGCTCCCGGGGACACCCCTACGAGCAGTACTTC
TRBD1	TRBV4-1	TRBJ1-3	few	CASSPTGTGNTIYF	TGCGCCAGCAGCCCGACAGGGACGGGAAACACCATATATTTT
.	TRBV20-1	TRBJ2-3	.	CSALIMLPRDTQYF	TGCAGTGCTTTAATTATGCTTCCCCGAGATACGCAGTATTTT
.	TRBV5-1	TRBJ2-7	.	CASSSRADSYEQYF	TGCGCCAGCAGCTCCCGGGCTGACTCCTACGAGCAGTACTTC
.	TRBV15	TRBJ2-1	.	CATSGPKKNEQFF	TGTGCCACCTCCGGGCCCAAAAAGAATGAGCAGTTCTTC
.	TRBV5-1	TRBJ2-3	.	CASSERPSTDTQYF	TGCGCCAGCAGCGAAAGACCAAGCACAGATACGCAGTATTTT
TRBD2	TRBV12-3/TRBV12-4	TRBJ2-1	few	CASRYGTNYNEQFF	TGTGCCAGCAGATACGGGACTAACTACAATGAGCAGTTCTTC
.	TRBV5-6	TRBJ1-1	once	CASSLILGEAFF	TGTGCCAGCAGCTTGATTTTGGGGGAAGCTTTCTTT
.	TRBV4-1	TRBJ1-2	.	CASSQVTVFDGYTF	TGCGCCAGCAGCCAAGTAACGGTTTTCGATGGCTACACCTTC
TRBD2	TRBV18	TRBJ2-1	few	CASSPWREGHEQFF	TGTGCCAGCTCACCGTGGCGGGAGGGCCACGAGCAGTTCTTC
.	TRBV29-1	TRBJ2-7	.	CSVVAPEDEQYF	TGCAGCGTTGTGGCTCCCGAGGACGAGCAGTACTTC
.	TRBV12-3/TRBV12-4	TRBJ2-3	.	CASSLLLLGDTQYF	TGTGCCAGCAGTTTATTGCTGCTTGGAGATACGCAGTATTTT
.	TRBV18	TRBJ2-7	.	CASSPPGPSSYEQYF	TGTGCCAGCTCACCACCGGGACCCAGCTCCTACGAGCAGTACTTC
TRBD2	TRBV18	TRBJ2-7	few	CASSPGQGGSEQYF	TGTGCCAGCTCACCAGGGCAGGGAGGGTCCGAGCAGTACTTC
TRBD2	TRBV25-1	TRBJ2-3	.	CASSTRGTSAGGPLDTQYF	TGTGCCAGCAGTACCCGGGGAACCTCAGCGGGAGGGCCCTTAGATACGCAGTATTTT
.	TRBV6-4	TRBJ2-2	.	CASSREWRTGELFF	TGTGCCAGCTCCCGGGAGTGGCGGACCGGGGAGCTGTTTTTT
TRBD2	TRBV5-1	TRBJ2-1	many	CASSRGPTSGRVREEQFF	TGCGCCAGCAGCCGTGGACCGACTAGCGGGAGGGTCCGTGAAGAGCAGTTCTTC
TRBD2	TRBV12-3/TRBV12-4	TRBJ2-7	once	CASSLADAGGVYEQYF	TGTGCCAGCAGTTTAGCGGATGCGGGGGGTGTCTACGAGCAGTACTTC
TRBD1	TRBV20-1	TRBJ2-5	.	CSAKQGAKSETQYF	TGCAGTGCCAAACAGGGGGCGAAGTCGGAGACCCAGTACTTC
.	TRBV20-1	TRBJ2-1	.	CSARDRTYNEQFF	TGCAGTGCTAGAGATAGGACCTACAATGAGCAGTTCTTC
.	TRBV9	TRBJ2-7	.	CASSSGGIDLSRPEQYF	TGTGCCAGCAGCTCTGGAGGGATTGACCTGTCTCGGCCCGAGCAGTACTTC